This T cell receptor beta chain was identified during a study of blood T cell repertoires in COVID-19. Overall study: The study drew acute and convalescent COVID-19 samples from the United States, Italy and Spain. T cells, B-cell-depleted T cells, or PBMCs provided the cDNA or gDNA that served as material.

Trimming removed 6 bases from V and 2 bases from J, with 14 bases in between. This CDR3 is 15 amino acids long. Germline CDR1 MNHEY, CDR2 SMNVEV (reference sequence). Original handling: Estimation of nucleated cell counts was performed using reference gene primer amplification. Data came from immunoSEQ multiplex PCR; TCRdb stores just in-frame clones and leaves some out. The V and J calls and clone size were taken over from that table, and D and trimming were inferred from the DNA. The sample lists some 210,000 clones, around nine tenths occurring once. This clonotype was sampled from a woman in her thirties or forties who had recovered from COVID-19. Sequencing was performed on peripheral blood. The chain joins TRBV27 to TRBJ1-3, with a possible D match to TRBD1 (6 bases). Here the CDR3 reads CASRSGGQAGNTIYF. In DNA form, the CDR3 reads TGTGCCAGCAGATCGGGGGGGCAAGCTGGAAACACCATATATTTT.